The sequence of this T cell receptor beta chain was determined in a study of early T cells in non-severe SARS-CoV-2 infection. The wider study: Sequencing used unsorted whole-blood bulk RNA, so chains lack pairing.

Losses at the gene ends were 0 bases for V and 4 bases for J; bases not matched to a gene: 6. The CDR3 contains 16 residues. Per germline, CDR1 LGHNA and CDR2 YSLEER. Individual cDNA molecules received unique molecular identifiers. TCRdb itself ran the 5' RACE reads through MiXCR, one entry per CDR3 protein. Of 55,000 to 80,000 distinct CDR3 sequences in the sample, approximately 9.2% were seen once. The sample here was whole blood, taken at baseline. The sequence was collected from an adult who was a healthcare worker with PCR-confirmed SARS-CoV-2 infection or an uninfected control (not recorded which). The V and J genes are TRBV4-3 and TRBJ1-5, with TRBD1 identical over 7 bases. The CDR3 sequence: CASSQDFTGVNQPQHF. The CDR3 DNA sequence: TGCGCCAGCAGCCAAGATTTCACAGGGGTAAATCAGCCCCAGCATTTT.